This paragraph reports one T cell receptor beta chain. This entry is derived from a study of technical replicates of blood from a few donors. The germline V gene has CDR1 MNHNS and CDR2 SASEGT. V lost 6 bases to trimming and J lost 4 bases, with 6 bases between them. CDR3 length: 11 amino acids. Sequencing was performed with immunoSEQ multiplex PCR; in TCRdb, only in-frame clones are kept and a portion is missing. This sample yields approximately 94,000 clones, of which roughly 95% are seen a single time; about 0.34% belongs to the top ten. This TCR was sampled from a human donor in good health. V is TRBV6-1 and J is TRBJ2-5; D gene unclear. Sequenced input: T cells isolated from PBMCs. CDR3 amino acids: CASRFGETQYF. CDR3 coding DNA: TGTGCCAGCAGATTCGGAGAGACCCAGTACTTC.